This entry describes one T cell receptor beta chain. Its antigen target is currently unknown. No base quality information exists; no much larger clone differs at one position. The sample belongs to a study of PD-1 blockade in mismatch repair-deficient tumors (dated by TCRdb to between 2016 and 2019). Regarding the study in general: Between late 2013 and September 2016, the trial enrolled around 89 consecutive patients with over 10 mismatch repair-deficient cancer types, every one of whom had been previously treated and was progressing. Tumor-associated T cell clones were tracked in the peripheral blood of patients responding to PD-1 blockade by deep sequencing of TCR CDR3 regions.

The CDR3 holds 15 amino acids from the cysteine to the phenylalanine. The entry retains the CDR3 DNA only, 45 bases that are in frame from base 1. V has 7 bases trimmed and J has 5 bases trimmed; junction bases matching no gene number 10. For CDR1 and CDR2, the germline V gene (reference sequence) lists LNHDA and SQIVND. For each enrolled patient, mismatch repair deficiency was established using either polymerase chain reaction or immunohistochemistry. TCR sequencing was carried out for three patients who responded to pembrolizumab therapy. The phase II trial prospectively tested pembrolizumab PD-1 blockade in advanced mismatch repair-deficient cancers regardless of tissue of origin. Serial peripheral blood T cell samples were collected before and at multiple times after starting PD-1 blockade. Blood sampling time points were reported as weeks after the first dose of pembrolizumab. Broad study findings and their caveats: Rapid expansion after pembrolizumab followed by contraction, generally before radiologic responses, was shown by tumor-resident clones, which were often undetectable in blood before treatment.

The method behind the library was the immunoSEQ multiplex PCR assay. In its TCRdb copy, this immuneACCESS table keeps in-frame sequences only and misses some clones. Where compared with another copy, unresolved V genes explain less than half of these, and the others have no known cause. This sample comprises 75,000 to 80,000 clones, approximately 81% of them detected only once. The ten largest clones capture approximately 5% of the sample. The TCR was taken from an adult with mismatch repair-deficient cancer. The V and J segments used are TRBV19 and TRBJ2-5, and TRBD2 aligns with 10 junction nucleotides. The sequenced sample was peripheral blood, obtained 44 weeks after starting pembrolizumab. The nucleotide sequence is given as TGTGCCAGTACGAGTACAGCGGGAGGGCATGAGACCCAGTACTTC. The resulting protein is CASTSTAGGHETQYF. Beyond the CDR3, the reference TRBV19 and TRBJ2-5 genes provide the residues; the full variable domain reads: DGGITQSPKYLFRKEGQNVTLSCEQNLNHDAMYWYRQDPGQGLRLIYYSQIVNDFQKGDIAEGYSVSREKKESFPLTVTSAQKNPTAFYLCASTSTAGGHETQYFGPGTRLLVL.